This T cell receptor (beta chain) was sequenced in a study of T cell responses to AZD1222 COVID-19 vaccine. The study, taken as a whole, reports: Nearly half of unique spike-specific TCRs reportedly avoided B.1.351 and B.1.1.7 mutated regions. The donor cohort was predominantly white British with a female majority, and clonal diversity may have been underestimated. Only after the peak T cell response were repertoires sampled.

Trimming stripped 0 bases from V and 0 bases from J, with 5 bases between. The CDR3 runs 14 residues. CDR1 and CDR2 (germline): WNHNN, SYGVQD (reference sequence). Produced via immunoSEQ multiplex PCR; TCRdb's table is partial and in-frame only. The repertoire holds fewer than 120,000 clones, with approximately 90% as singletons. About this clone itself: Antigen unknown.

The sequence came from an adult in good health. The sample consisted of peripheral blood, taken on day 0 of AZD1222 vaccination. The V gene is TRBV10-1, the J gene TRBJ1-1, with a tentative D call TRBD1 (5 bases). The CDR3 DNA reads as TGCGCCAGCAGTGAGTCGGACATGAACACTGAAGCTTTCTTT. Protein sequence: CASSESDMNTEAFF.